One and the same sample provided the 3 T cell receptor beta chains below, sequenced in a study of vaccination effects on CD4 cells after COVID-19 (dated by TCRdb to the early 2020s). The ViraFEST assay stimulated PBMC with viral peptide pools and then used TCR sequencing to identify antigen-specific CD4+ T cell clonotypes by expansion. After around ten days of culture, CD4+ T cells were isolated with the EasySep CD4+ T cell isolation kit. To prepare the library, the immunoSEQ multiplex PCR assay was applied. TCRdb obtained this table from immuneACCESS and retained in-frame rearrangements with V and J assigned. These tables miss some clones; where compared with another copy, unresolved V genes account for less than half of the shortfall, and the remainder is unexplained. A total of some 20,000 clones appear in this sample, roughly 70% of them only once. The leading ten clones occupy about a sixth of the sample.

Antigens of these TCRs are unknown. The specimen was CD4+ T cells from PBMCs cultured with HCoV-229E spike peptides, collected before COVID-19 vaccination. In the paper's terms, the cell subset or site label means: HCoV-229E spike overlapping peptide pool stimulation. The receptors stem from a human donor who received a COVID-19 vaccine.

V and J are TRBV18 and TRBJ2-7; 7 bases match TRBD2. CDR1 KGHSH and CDR2 LQKENI come from the germline V gene. This CDR3 comprises 14 residues. J gave up 0 bases and V 6 bases, and 5 bases lay outside the gene matches. CDR3 DNA: TGTGCCAGCTCCCTAGCGGCTAGCTCCTACGAGCAGTACTTC. Protein sequence: CASSLAASSYEQYF. Complete variable domain (other parts from reference TRBV18 and TRBJ2-7): NAGVMQNPRHLVRRRGQEARLRCSPMKGHSHVYWYRQLPEEGLKFMVYLQKENIIDESGMPKERFSAEFPKEGPSILRIQQVVRGDSAAYFCASSLAASSYEQYFGPGTRLTVT.

The gene calls are TRBV18 and TRBJ1-5; D remains ambiguous. Per germline, CDR1 KGHSH and CDR2 LQKENI. Trimming pared 2 bases from V and 0 bases from J, leaving 11 bases between. The length of the CDR3 is 16 residues. The CDR3 sequence is CASSPTTKYSNQPQHF. DNA of the CDR3: TGTGCCAGCTCACCAACTACAAAGTATAGCAATCAGCCCCAGCATTTT.

This chain uses TRBV6-1 with TRBJ1-6; maybe TRBD1 (5 bases). Trimming took 2 bases from V and 3 from J, leaving 17 bases between them. The CDR3 runs to 18 residues. Germline V gene sequence: CDR1 MNHNS, CDR2 SASEGT. The CDR3: CASSEILVGGVYNSPLHF. CDR3 sequence (DNA): TGTGCCAGCAGTGAAATCCTTGTTGGGGGGGTCTATAATTCACCCCTCCACTTT.